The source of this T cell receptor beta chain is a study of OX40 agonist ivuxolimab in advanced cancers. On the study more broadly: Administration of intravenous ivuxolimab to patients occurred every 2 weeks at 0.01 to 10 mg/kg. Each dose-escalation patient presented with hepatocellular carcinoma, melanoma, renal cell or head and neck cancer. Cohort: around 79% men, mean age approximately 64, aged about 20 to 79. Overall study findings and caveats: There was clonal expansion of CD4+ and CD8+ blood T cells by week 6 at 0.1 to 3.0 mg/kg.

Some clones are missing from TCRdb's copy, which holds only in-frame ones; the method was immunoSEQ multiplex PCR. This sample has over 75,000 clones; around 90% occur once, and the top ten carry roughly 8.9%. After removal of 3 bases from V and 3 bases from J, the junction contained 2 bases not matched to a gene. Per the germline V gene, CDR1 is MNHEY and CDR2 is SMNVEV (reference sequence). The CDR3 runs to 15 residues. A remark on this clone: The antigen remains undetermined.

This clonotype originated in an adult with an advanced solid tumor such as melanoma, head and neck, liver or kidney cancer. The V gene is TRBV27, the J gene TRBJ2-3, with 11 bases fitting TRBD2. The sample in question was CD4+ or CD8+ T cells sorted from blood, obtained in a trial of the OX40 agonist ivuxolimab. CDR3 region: CASSFTSGSTDTQYF. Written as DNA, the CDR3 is TGTGCCAGCAGTTTCACTAGCGGGAGTACAGATACGCAGTATTTT.